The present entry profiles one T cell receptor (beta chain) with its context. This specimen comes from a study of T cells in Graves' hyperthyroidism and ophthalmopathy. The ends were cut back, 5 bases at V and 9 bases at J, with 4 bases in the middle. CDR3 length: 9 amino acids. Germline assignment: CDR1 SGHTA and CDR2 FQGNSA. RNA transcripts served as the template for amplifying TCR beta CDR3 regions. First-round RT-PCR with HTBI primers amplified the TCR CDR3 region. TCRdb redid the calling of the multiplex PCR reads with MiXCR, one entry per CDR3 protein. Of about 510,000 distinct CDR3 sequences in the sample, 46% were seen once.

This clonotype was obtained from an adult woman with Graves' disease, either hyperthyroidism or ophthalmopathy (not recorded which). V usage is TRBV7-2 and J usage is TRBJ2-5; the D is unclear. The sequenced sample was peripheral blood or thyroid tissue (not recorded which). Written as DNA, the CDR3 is TGTGCCAGCAGCGCGGCCCAGTACTTC. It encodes CASSAAQYF. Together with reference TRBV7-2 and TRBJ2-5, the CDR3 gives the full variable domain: GAGVSQSPSNKVTEKGKDVELRCDPISGHTALYWYRQSLGQGLEFLIYFQGNSAPDKSGLPSDRFSAERTGGSVSTLTIQRTQQEDSAVYLCASSAAQYFGPGTRLLVL.